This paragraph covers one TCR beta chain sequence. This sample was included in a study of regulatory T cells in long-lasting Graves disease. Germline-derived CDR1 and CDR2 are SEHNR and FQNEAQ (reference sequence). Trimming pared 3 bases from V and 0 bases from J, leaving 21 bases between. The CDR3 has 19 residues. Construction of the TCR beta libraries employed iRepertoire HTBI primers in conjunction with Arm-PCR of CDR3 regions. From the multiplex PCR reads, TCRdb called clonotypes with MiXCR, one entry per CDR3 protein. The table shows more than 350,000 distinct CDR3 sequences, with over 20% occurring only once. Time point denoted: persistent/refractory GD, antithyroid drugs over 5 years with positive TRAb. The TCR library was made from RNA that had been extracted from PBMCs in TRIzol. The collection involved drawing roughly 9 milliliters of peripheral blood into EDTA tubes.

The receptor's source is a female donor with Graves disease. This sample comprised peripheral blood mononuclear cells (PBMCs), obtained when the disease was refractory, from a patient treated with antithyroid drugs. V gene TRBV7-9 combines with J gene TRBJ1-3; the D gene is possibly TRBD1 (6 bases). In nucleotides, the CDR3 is TGTGCCAGCAGCTTTAAGGTTTCACAGGGCATCCCCTCTGGAAACACCATATATTTT. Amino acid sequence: CASSFKVSQGIPSGNTIYF.